This T cell receptor beta chain was sequenced in a study of identical twins. Details on this clonotype: No antigen is known for it.

General observations from the study: It was cross-sectional statistical analysis, not following the same donors, that the conclusions relied on. Surplus twin overlap in beta out-of-frame sequences was less pronounced.

TCRdb reprocessed the 5' RACE reads via MiXCR and lists one record per CDR3 protein. Among about 520,000 distinct CDR3 sequences, roughly 21% were seen once, and the ten largest hold around 1%. This CDR3 comprises 16 residues. Per germline, CDR1 MNHEY and CDR2 SVGAGI. V was trimmed by 3 bases and J by 1 base, leaving 15 bases between them. These records were also assigned to another study, of T cells expressing NK-cell markers.

The chain is built from TRBV6-5 and TRBJ2-5; weak D call: TRBD1 (5 bases). This TCR was recovered from a woman aged 18-35 years in good health. Sequenced input: CD4+ T cells sorted from blood. CDR3 nucleotide sequence: TGTGCCAGCAGTTATACACCGGGCCAGGGCCAAGAGACCCAGTACTTC. Protein sequence: CASSYTPGQGQETQYF.